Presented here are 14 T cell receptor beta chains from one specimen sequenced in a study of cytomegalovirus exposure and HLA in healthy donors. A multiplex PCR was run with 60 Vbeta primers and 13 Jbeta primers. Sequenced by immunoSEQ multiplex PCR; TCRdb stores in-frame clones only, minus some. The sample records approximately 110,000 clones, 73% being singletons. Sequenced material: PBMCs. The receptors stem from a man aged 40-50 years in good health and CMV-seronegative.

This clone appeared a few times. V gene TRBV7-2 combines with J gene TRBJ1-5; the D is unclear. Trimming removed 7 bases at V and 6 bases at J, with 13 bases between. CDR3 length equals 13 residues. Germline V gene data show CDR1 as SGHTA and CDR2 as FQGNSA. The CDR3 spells CASTRENGQPQHF. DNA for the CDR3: TGTGCCAGCACCCGGGAGAATGGTCAGCCCCAGCATTTT.

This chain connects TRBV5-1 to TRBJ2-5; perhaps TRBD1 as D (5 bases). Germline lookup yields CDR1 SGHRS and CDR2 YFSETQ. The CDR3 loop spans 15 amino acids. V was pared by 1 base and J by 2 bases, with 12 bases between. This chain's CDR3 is CASSLRYRPQETQYF. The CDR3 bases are TGCGCCAGCAGCTTGCGGTACAGGCCACAAGAGACCCAGTACTTC. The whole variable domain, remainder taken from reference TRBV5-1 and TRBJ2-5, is KAGVTQTPRYLIKTRGQQVTLSCSPISGHRSVSWYQQTPGQGLQFLFEYFSETQRNKGNFPGRFSGRQFSNSRSEMNVSTLELGDSALYLCASSLRYRPQETQYFGPGTRLLVL.

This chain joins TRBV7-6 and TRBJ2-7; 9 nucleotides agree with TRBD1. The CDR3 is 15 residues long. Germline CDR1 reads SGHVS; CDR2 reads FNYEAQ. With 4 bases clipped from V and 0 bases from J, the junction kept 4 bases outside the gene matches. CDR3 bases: TGTGCCAGCAGCTCTACAGGGGGCTCCTCCTACGAGCAGTACTTC. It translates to CASSSTGGSSYEQYF.

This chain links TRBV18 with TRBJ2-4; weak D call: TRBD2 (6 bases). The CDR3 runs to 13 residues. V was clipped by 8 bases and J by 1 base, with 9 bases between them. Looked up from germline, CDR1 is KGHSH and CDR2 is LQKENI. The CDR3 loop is CASGSGAKNIQYF. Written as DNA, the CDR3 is TGTGCCAGCGGGAGCGGGGCCAAAAACATTCAGTACTTC.

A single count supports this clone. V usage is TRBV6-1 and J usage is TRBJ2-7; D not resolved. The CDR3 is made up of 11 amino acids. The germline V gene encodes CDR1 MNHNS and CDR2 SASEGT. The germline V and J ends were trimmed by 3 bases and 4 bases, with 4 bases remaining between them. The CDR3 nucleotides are TGTGCCAGCAGTGACCAGTACGAGCAGTACTTC. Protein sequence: CASSDQYEQYF.

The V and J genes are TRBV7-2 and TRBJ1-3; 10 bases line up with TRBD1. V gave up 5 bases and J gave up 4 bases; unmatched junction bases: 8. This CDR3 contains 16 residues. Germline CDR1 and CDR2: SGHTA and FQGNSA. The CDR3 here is CASSPRQGAYGNTIYF. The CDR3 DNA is TGTGCCAGCAGCCCCCGACAGGGGGCGTACGGAAACACCATATATTTT.

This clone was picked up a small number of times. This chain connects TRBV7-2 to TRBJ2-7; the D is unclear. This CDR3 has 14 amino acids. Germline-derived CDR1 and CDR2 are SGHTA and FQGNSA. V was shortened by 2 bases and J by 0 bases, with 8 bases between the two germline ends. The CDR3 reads CASSLLRSSYEQYF. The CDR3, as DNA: TGTGCCAGCAGCTTACTACGGTCCTCCTACGAGCAGTACTTC.

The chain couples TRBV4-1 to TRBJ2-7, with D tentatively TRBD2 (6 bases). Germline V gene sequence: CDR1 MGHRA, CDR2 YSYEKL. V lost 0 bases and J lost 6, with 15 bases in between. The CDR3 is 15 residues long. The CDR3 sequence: CASSQEGGRYPEQYF. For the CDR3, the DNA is TGCGCCAGCAGCCAAGAGGGAGGACGCTACCCCGAGCAGTACTTC.

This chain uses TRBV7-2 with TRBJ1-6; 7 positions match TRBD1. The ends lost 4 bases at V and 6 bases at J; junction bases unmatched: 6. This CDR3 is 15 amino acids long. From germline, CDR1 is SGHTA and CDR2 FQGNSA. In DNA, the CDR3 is TGTGCCAGCAGCTCCCTACAGGGGCCTAATTCACCCCTCCACTTT. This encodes CASSSLQGPNSPLHF. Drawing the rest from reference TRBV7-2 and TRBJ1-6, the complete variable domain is GAGVSQSPSNKVTEKGKDVELRCDPISGHTALYWYRQSLGQGLEFLIYFQGNSAPDKSGLPSDRFSAERTGGSVSTLTIQRTQQEDSAVYLCASSSLQGPNSPLHFGNGTRLTVT.

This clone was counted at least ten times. CDR3 protein: CASSRASGSVDEQFF. The DNA for the CDR3 is TGTGCCAGCTCACGGGCTAGCGGGAGTGTAGATGAGCAGTTCTTC. This rearrangement joins TRBV18 to TRBJ2-1; 10 bases map to TRBD2. Trimming took 4 bases from V and 8 from J; bases not matched to a gene: 8. This CDR3 comprises 15 residues. In germline, CDR1 is KGHSH, CDR2 LQKENI.

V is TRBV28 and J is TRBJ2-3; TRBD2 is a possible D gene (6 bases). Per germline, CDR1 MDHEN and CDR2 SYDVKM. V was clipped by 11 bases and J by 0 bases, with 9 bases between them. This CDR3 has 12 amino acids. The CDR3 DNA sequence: TGTGCCGGCGGGACCAGCACAGATACGCAGTATTTT. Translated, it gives CAGGTSTDTQYF.

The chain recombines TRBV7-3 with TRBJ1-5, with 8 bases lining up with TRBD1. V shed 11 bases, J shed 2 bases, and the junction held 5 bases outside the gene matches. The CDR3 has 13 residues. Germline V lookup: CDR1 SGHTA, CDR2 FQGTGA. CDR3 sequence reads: CAGGQGGNQPQHF. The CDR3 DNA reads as TGTGCCGGAGGACAGGGCGGCAATCAGCCCCAGCATTTT.

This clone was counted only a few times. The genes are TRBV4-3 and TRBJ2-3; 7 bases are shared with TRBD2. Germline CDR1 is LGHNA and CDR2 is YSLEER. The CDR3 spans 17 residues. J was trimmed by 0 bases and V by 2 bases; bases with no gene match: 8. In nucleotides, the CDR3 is TGCGCCAGCAGCCAACGACTCAGCGGGGAAAGCACAGATACGCAGTATTTT. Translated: CASSQRLSGESTDTQYF.

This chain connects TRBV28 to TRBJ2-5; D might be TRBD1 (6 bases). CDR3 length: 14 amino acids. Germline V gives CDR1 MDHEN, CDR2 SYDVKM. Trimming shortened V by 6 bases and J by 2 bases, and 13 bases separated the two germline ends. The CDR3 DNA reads TGTGCCAGCAGCCAGGCGGACAGACAAGAGACCCAGTACTTC. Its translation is CASSQADRQETQYF.